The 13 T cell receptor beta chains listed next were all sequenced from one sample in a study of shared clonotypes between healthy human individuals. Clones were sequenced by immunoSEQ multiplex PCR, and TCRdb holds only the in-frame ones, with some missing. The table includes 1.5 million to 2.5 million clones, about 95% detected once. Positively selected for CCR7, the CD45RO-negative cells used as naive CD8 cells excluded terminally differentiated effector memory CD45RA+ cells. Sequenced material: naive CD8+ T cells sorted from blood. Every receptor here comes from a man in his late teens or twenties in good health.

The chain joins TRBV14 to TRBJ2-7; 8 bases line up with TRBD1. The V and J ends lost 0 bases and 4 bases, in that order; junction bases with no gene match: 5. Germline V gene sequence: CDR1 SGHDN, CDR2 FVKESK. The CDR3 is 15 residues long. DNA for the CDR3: TGTGCCAGCAGCCAAGATCACAGGGGGAGTTACGAGCAGTACTTC. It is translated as CASSQDHRGSYEQYF.

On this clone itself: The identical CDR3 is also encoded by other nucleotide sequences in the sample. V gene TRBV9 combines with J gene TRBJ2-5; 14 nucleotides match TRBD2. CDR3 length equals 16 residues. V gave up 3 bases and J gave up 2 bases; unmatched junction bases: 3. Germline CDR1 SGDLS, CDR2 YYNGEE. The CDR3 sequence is CASSAGLAGDQETQYF. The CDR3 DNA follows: TGTGCCAGCAGCGCGGGACTAGCGGGAGATCAAGAGACCCAGTACTTC.

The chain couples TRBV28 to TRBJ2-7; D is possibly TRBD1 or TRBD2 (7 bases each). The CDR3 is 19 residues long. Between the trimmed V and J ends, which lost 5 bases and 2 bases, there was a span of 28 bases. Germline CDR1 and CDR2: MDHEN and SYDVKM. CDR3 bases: TGTGCCAGCAGTACCGCAGAAACCCAGGGGGGGGCCTACACCTACGAGCAGTACTTC. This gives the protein CASSTAETQGGAYTYEQYF.

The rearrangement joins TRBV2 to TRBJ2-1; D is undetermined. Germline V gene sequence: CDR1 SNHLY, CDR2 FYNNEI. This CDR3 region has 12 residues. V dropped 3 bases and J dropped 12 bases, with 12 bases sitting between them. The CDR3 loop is CASSEHLEMQFF. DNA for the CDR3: TGTGCCAGCAGTGAGCATTTGGAAATGCAGTTCTTC.

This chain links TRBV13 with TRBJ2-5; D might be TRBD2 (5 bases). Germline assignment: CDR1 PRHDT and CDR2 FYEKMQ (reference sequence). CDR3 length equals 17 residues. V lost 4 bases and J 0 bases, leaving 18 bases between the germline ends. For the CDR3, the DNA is TGTGCCAGCAGCTCCTTTGTTGGGGAGACGCACCAAGAGACCCAGTACTTC. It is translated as CASSSFVGETHQETQYF.

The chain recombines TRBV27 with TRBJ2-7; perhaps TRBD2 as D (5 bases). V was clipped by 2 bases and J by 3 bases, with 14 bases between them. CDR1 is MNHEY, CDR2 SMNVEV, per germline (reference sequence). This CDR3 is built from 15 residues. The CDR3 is CASSLRKTTNYEQYF. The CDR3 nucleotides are TGTGCCAGCAGTTTACGCAAGACTACAAACTACGAGCAGTACTTC.

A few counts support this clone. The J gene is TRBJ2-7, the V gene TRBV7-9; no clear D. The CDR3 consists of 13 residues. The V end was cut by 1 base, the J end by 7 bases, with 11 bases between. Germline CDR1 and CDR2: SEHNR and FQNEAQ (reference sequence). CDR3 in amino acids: CASSLGRAEEQYF. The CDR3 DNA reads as TGTGCCAGCAGCTTAGGTCGGGCGGAAGAGCAGTACTTC.

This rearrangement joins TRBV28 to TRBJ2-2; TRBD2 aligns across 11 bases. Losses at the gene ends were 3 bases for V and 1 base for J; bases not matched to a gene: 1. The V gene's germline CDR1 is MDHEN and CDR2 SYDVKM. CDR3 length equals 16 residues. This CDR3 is CASSLTSGENTGELFF. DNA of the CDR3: TGTGCCAGCAGTTTGACTAGCGGGGAGAACACCGGGGAGCTGTTTTTT.

The CDR3 loop reads CASSPRPGTASYEQYF. CDR3 DNA sequence: TGTGCCAGCAGCCCTCGTCCCGGGACAGCATCCTACGAGCAGTACTTC. The rearrangement joins TRBV5-5 to TRBJ2-7; TRBD1 matches 7 bases. Per the germline V gene, CDR1 is SGHKS and CDR2 is YYEKEE (reference sequence). This CDR3 has 16 amino acids. Trimming removed 4 bases from V and 1 base from J; junction bases left unmatched: 11.

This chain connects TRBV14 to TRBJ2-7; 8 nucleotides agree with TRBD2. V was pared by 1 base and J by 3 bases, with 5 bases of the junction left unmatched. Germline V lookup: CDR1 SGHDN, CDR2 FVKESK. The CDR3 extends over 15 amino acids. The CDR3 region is CASSQARTSFYEQYF. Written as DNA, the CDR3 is TGTGCCAGCAGCCAAGCCCGGACTAGCTTCTACGAGCAGTACTTC.

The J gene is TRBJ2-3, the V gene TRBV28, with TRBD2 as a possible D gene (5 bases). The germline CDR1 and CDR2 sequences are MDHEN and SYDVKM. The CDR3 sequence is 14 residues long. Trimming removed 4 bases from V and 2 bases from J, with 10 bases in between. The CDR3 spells CASSSTGNTDTQYF. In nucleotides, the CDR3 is TGTGCCAGCAGTTCGACGGGGAACACAGATACGCAGTATTTT.

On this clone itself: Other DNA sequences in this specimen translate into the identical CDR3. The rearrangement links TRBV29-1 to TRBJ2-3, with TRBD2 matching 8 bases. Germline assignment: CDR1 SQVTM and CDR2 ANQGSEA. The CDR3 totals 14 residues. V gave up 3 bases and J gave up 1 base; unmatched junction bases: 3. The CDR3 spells CSVEGAGGTDTQYF. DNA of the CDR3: TGCAGCGTTGAGGGAGCGGGAGGCACAGATACGCAGTATTTT.

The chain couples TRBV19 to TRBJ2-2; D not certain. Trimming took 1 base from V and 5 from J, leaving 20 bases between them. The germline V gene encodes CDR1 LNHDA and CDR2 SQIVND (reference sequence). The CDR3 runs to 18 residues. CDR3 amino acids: CASSIGFAEGTETGELFF. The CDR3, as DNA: TGTGCCAGTAGTATAGGGTTTGCAGAAGGAACAGAAACCGGGGAGCTGTTTTTT. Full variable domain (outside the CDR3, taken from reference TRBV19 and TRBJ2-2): DGGITQSPKYLFRKEGQNVTLSCEQNLNHDAMYWYRQDPGQGLRLIYYSQIVNDFQKGDIAEGYSVSREKKESFPLTVTSAQKNPTAFYLCASSIGFAEGTETGELFFGEGSRLTVL.